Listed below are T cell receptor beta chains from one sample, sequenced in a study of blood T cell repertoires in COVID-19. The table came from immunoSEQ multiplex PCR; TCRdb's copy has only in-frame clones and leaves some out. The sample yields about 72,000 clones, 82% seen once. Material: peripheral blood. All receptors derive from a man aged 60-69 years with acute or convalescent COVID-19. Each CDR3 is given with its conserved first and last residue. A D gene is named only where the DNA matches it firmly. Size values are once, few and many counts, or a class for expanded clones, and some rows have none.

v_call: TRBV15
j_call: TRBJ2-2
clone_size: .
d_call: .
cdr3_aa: CATSPERVATGELFF
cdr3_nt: TGTGCCACCAGCCCCGAGAGGGTCGCCACCGGGGAGCTGTTTTTT

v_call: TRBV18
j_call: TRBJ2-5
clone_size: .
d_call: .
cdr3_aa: CASSPGEETQYF
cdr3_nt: TGTGCCAGCTCACCGGGAGAGGAGACCCAGTACTTC

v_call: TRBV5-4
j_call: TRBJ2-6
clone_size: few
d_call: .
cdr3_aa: CASSLQGGANVLTF
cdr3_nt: TGTGCCAGCAGCTTACAGGGTGGGGCCAACGTCCTGACTTTC

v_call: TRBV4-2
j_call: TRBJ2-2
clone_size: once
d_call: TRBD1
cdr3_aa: CASSQGTGDTGELFF
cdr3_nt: TGTGCCAGCAGCCAGGGGACAGGGGACACCGGGGAGCTGTTTTTT

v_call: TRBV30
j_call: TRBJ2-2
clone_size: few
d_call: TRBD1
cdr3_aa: CAWSADRATGELFF
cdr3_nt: TGTGCCTGGAGCGCGGACAGGGCCACCGGGGAGCTGTTTTTT

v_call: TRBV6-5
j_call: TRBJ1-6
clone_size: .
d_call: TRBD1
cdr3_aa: CAGKTGPDNSPLHF
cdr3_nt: TGTGCCGGTAAGACAGGGCCGGATAATTCACCCCTCCACTTT

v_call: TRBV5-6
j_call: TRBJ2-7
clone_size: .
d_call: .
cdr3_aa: CASSYIRDNSYEQYF
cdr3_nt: TGTGCCAGCAGTTATATCAGGGACAACTCCTACGAGCAGTACTTC

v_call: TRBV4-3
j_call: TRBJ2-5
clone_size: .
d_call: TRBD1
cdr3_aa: CASSRIRGKGETQYF
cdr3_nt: TGCGCCAGCAGCCGAATCAGGGGGAAGGGAGAGACCCAGTACTTC

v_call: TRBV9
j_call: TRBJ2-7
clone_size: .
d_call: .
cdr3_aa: CASSVVDSSYEQYF
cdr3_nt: TGTGCCAGCAGCGTAGTGGACAGCTCCTACGAGCAGTACTTC

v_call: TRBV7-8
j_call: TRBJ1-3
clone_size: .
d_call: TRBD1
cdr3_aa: CASSFSVAGGVFGNTIYF
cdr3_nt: TGTGCCAGCAGCTTTTCCGTGGCAGGGGGTGTATTTGGAAACACCATATATTTT

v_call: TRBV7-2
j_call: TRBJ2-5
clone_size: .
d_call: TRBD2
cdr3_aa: CASSLQYPTSGGRETQYF
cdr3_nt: TGTGCCAGCAGTCTTCAATACCCGACTAGCGGGGGCCGGGAGACCCAGTACTTC

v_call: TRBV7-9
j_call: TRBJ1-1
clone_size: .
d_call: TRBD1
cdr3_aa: CASSFYQGDLEAFF
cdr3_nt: TGTGCCAGCAGCTTTTACCAGGGGGATCTTGAAGCTTTCTTT

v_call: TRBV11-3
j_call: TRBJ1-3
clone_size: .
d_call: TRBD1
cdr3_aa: CASKGGTGKAGNTIYF
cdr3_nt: TGTGCCAGCAAAGGTGGGACAGGGAAGGCTGGAAACACCATATATTTT

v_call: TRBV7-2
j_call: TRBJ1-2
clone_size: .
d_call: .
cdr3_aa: CASSLATDLYGYTF
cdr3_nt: TGTGCCAGCAGCTTAGCGACAGACCTTTATGGCTACACCTTC

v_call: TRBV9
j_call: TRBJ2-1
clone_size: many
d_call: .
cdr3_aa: CASSRGASDEQFF
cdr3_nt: TGTGCCAGCAGCCGCGGCGCCTCCGATGAGCAGTTCTTC

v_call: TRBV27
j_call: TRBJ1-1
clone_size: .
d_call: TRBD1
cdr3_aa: CASSFSGQGRAFF
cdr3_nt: TGTGCCAGCAGTTTCTCGGGACAGGGAAGAGCTTTCTTT

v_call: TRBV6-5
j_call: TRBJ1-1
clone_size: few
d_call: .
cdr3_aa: CASSWRPNTEAFF
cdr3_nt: TGTGCCAGCAGCTGGAGGCCGAACACTGAAGCTTTCTTT

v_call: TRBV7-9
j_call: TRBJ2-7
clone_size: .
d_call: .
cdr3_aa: CASSLVVAGSVYEQYF
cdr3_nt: TGTGCCAGCAGCTTAGTAGTCGCGGGCAGCGTCTACGAGCAGTACTTC

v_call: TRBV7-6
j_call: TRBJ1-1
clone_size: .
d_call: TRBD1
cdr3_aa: CASSLTQGVAEAFF
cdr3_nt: TGTGCCAGCAGCCTGACTCAGGGGGTCGCTGAAGCTTTCTTT

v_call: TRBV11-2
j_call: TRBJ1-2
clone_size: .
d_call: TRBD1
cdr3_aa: CASSSTGRYGYTF
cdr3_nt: TGTGCCAGCAGCTCGACAGGGAGATACGGCTACACCTTC

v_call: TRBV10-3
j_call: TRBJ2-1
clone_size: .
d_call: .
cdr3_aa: CAISAETYSYNEQFF
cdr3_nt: TGTGCCATCAGTGCGGAGACTTACTCCTACAATGAGCAGTTCTTC

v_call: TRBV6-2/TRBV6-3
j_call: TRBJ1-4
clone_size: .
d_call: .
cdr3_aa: CASSWDKETTNEKLFF
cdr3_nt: TGTGCCAGCAGTTGGGACAAAGAAACAACTAATGAAAAACTGTTTTTT

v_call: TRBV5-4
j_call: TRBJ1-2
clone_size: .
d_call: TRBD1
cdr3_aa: CASSLTGGHYTF
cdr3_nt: TGTGCCAGCAGCCTGACAGGGGGCCACTACACCTTC

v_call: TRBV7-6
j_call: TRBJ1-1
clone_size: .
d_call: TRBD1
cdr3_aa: CASSSVTGIGTEAFF
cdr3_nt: TGTGCCAGCAGCTCGGTGACAGGGATAGGCACTGAAGCTTTCTTT

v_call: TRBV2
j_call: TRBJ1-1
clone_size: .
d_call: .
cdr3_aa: CASSVRRDTEAFF
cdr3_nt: TGTGCCAGCAGTGTCCGCAGGGACACTGAAGCTTTCTTT

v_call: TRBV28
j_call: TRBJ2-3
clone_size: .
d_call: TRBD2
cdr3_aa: CASSFLAGTDTQYF
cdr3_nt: TGTGCCAGCAGTTTCCTAGCGGGAACAGATACGCAGTATTTT

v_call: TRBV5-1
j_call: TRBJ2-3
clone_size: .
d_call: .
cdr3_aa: CASSPGGLPSTDTQYF
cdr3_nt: TGCGCCAGCAGCCCAGGGGGACTTCCTAGCACAGATACGCAGTATTTT

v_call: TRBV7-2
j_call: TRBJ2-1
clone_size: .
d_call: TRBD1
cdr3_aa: CASSPRTGRNEQFF
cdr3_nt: TGTGCCAGCAGCCCCCGGACAGGGCGGAATGAGCAGTTCTTC

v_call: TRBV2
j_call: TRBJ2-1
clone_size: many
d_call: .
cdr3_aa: CASNRALSSYNEQFF
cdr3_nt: TGTGCCAGCAACAGGGCACTTAGCTCCTACAATGAGCAGTTCTTC

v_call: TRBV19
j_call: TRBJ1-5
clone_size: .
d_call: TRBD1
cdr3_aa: CASRETGYDSQPQHF
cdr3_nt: TGTGCCAGTAGAGAGACAGGGTACGATAGTCAGCCCCAGCATTTT

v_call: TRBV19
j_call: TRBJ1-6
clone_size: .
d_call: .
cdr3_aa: CASSIGGNNSPLHF
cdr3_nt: TGTGCCAGTAGTATTGGAGGGAATAATTCACCCCTCCACTTT

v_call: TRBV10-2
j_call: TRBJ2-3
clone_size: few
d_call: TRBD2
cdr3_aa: CASSVLAGATDTQYF
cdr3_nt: TGCGCCAGCAGTGTTCTAGCGGGGGCCACAGATACGCAGTATTTT

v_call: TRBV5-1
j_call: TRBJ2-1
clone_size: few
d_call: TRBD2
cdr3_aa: CASSLQAGAQYNEQFF
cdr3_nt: TGCGCCAGCAGCCTACAAGCGGGGGCCCAATACAATGAGCAGTTCTTC

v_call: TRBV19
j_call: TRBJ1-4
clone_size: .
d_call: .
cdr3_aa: CASRDRTNEKLFF
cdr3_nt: TGTGCCAGTAGGGACAGAACTAATGAAAAACTGTTTTTT

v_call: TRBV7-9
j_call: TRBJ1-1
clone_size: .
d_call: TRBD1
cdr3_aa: CASSLAQGQSAEAFF
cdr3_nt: TGTGCCAGCAGCTTAGCACAGGGGCAGAGCGCTGAAGCTTTCTTT

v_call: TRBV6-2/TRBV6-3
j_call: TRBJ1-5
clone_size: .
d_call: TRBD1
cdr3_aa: CASSSKPFQGAGGNQPQHF
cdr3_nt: TGTGCCAGCAGCTCCAAACCGTTTCAGGGGGCCGGCGGCAATCAGCCCCAGCATTTT

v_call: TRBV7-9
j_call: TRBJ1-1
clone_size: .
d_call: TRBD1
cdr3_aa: CASSRTGVDTEAFF
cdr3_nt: TGTGCCAGCAGCCGGACAGGGGTGGACACTGAAGCTTTCTTT

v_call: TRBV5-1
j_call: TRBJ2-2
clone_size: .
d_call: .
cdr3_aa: CASCWGTPNTGELFF
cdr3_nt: TGCGCCAGCTGCTGGGGGACACCGAACACCGGGGAGCTGTTTTTT

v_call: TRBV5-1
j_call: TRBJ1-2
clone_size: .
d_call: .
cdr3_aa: CASSETPGRANYGYTF
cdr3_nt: TGCGCCAGCAGCGAGACTCCAGGCAGGGCCAACTATGGCTACACCTTC

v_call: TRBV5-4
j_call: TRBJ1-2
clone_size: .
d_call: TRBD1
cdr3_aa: CASSPTTGGYGYTF
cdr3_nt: TGTGCCAGCAGCCCAACGACAGGGGGCTATGGCTACACCTTC

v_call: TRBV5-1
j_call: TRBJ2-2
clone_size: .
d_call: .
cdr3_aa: CASSLELMDTGELFF
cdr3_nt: TGCGCCAGCAGCTTGGAACTGATGGACACCGGGGAGCTGTTTTTT

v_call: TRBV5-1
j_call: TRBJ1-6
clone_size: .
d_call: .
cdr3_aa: CASSLEGVVKSPLHF
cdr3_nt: TGCGCCAGCAGCTTGGAGGGGGTGGTTAAGTCACCCCTCCACTTT

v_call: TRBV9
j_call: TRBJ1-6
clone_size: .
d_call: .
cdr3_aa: CASSVAPGISYNSPLHF
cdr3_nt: TGTGCCAGCAGCGTAGCCCCTGGCATCTCCTATAATTCACCCCTCCACTTT

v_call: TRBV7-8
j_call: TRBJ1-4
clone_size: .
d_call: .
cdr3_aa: CASSIRQLTRATNEKLFF
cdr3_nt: TGTGCCAGCAGCATCAGACAGCTCACAAGGGCAACTAATGAAAAACTGTTTTTT

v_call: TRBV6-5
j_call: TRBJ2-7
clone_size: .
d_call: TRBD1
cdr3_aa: CASSNTGTGSYEQYF
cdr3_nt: TGTGCCAGCAGTAATACTGGGACAGGGTCCTACGAGCAGTACTTC

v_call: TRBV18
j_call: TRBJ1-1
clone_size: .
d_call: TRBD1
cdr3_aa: CASCQGARTEAFF
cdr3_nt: TGTGCCAGCTGCCAGGGGGCGAGGACTGAAGCTTTCTTT

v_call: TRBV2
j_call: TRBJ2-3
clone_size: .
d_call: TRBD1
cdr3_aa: CASSPTGYTDTQYF
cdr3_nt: TGTGCCAGCAGCCCGACAGGGTACACAGATACGCAGTATTTT

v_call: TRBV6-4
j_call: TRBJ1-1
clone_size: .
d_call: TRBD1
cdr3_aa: CASSAHRGQGNTEAFF
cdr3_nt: TGTGCCAGCAGTGCCCACAGGGGGCAGGGGAACACTGAAGCTTTCTTT

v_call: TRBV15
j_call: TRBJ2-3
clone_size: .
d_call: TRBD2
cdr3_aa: CATSRPGGGSDTQYF
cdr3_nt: TGTGCCACCAGCAGGCCTGGCGGGGGGTCAGATACGCAGTATTTT

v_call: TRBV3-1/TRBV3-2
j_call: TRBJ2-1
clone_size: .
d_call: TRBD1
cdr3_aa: CASSQEPGQRILSYNEQFF
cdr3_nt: TGTGCCAGCAGCCAAGAACCGGGACAGAGGATCCTCTCCTACAATGAGCAGTTCTTC

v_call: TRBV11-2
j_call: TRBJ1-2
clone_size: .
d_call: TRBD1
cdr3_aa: CASSAQTQGAGYTF
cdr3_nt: TGTGCCAGCAGCGCCCAAACCCAGGGGGCTGGCTACACCTTC

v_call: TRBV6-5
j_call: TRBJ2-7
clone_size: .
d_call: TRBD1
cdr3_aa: CASAWYGQGGYEQYF
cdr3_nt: TGTGCCAGCGCATGGTACGGACAGGGGGGCTACGAGCAGTACTTC

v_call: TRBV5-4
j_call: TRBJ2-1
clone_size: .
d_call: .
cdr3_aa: CASSFTGNSNEQFF
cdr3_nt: TGTGCCAGCAGCTTCACAGGGAACTCGAATGAGCAGTTCTTC

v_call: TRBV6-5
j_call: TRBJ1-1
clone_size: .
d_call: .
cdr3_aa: CASTPPGSEAFF
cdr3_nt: TGTGCCAGCACCCCCCCGGGGAGTGAAGCTTTCTTT

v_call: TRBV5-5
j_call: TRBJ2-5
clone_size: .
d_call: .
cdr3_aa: CASSTTGGPQETQYF
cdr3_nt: TGTGCCAGCAGCACGACGGGGGGCCCCCAAGAGACCCAGTACTTC

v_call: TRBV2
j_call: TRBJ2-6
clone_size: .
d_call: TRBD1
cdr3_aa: CASRRGQEGTGSGANVLTF
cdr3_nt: TGTGCCAGCAGAAGGGGACAGGAGGGGACAGGGTCTGGGGCCAACGTCCTGACTTTC

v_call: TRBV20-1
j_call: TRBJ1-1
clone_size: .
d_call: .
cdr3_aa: CSVSGQLNTEAFF
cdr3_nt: TGCAGTGTTAGTGGACAGCTGAACACTGAAGCTTTCTTT

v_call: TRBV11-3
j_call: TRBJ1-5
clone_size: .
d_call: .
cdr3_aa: CASSVYSNQPQHF
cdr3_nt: TGTGCCAGCAGCGTTTATAGCAATCAGCCCCAGCATTTT

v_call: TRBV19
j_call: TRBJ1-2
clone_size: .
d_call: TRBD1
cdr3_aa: CATTTGANYGYTF
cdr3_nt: TGTGCCACCACGACAGGGGCTAACTATGGCTACACCTTC